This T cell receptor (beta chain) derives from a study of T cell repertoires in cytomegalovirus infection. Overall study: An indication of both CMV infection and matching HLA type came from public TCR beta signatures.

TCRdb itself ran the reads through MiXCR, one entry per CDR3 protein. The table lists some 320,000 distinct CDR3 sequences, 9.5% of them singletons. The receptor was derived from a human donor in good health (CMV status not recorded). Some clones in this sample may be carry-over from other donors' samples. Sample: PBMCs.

CDR3: CASSDHTRVTGELFF. The CDR3 coding sequence is TGTGCCAGCAGCGACCACACTAGGGTCACCGGGGAGCTGTTTTTT. The chain joins TRBV9 to TRBJ2-2, with a tentative D call TRBD2 (5 bases). With 3 bases removed from V and 4 bases from J, the gap between germline ends came to 13 bases. Germline loops: CDR1 SGDLS, CDR2 YYNGEE. This CDR3 spans 15 amino acids.